The T cell receptor beta chain described here comes from a study of shared clonotypes between healthy human individuals. Trimming took 2 bases from V and 4 from J; bases not matched to a gene: 5. The CDR3 length is 15 residues. From germline, CDR1 is SGHNT and CDR2 YYREEE (reference sequence). To note about this clone: Its antigen remains unknown.

General study points: With few donors, the genetic and exposure-history diversity represented was limited. Sequencing depth was predicted to influence how clonotypes are shared among donors.

Each cell subset's genomic DNA was divided evenly among several immunoSEQ plates. Original analysis: Filtering differed because ImmunoSEQ produced junction-only sequences that carried no quality scores. Profiling relied on immunoSEQ multiplex PCR, and the TCRdb table lists in-frame clones only, not all of them. The D gene and trimming were derived from the DNA, and the V and J assignments and clone size from that table. The data hold roughly 1 million clones, with about 70% observed a single time. This chain links TRBV5-4 with TRBJ2-7; 11 nucleotides agree with TRBD1. Input material: memory CD4+ T cells sorted from blood. As for subset: CD45RA-negative fraction. The receptor comes from a young man in good health. Here the CDR3 DNA reads TGTGCCAGCAGCTTCGGACAGGGGGCCCTTTACGAGCAGTACTTC. Protein sequence: CASSFGQGALYEQYF.